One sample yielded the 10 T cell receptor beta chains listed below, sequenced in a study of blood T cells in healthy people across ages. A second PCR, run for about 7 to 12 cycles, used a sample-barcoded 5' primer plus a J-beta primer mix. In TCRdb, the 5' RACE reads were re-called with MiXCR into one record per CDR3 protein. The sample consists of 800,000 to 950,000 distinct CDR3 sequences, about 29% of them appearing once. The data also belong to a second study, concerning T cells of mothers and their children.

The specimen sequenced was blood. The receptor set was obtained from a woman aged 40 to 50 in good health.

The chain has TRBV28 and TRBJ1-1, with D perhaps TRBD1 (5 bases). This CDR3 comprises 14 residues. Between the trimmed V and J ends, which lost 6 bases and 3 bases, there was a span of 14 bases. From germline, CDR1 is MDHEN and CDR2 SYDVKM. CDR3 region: CASSPGARHTEAFF. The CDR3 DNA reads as TGTGCCAGCAGCCCCGGGGCGCGGCACACTGAAGCTTTCTTT. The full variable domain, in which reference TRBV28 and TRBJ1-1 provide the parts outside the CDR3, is DVKVTQSSRYLVKRTGEKVFLECVQDMDHENMFWYRQDPGLGLRLIYFSYDVKMKEKGDIPEGYSVSREKKERFSLILESASTNQTSMYLCASSPGARHTEAFFGQGTRLTVV.

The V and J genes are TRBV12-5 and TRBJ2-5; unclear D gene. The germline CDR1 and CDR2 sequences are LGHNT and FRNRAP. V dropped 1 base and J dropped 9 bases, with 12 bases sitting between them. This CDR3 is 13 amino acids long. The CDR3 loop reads CASGLGSSEAQYF. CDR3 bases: TGTGCTAGTGGTTTGGGATCCAGTGAGGCCCAGTACTTC.

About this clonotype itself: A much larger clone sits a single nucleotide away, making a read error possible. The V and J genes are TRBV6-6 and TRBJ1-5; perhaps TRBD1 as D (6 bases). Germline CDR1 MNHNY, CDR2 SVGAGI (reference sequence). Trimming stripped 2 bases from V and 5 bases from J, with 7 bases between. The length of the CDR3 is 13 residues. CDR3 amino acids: CASSYGQYQPQHF. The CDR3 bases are TGTGCCAGCAGTTACGGACAGTATCAGCCCCAGCATTTT.

CDR3 amino acids: CASSSESDAGELFF. The DNA for the CDR3 is TGTGCCAGCAGCTCAGAGTCCGATGCCGGGGAGCTGTTTTTT. This chain links TRBV11-2 with TRBJ2-2; unclear D gene. V was trimmed by 4 bases and J by 6 bases, leaving 12 bases between them. The germline gives CDR1 SGHAT, CDR2 FQNNGV. The CDR3 is 14 amino acids.

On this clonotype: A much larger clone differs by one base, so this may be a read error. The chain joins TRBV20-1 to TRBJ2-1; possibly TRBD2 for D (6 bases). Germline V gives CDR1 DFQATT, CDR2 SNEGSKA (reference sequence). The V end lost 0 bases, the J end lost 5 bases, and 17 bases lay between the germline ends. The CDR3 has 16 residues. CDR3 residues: CSAREVRRGIDNEQFF. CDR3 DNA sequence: TGCAGTGCTAGAGAGGTGCGGAGGGGTATAGACAATGAGCAGTTCTTC.

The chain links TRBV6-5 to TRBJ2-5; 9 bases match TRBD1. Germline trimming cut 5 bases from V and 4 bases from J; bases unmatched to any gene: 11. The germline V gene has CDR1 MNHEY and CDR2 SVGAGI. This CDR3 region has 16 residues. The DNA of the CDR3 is TGTGCCAGCAGTCGCGGACAGGGGCAAACGGGAGAGACCCAGTACTTC. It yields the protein CASSRGQGQTGETQYF.

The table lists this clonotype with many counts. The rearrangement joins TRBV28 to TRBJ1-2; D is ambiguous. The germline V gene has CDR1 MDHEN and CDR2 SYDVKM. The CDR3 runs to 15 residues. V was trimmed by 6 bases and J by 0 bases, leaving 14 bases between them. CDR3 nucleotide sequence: TGTGCCAGCAGACCAATCCGGTCAGCTAACTATGGCTACACCTTC. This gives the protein CASRPIRSANYGYTF.

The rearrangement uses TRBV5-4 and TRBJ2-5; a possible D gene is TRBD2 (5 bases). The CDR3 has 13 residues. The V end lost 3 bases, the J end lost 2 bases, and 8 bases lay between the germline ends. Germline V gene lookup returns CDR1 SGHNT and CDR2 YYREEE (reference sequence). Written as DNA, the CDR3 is TGTGCCAGCAGCTGGGAGCGACAAGAGACCCAGTACTTC. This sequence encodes CASSWERQETQYF. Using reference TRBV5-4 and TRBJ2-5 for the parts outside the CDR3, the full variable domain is ETGVTQSPTHLIKTRGQQVTLRCSSQSGHNTVSWYQQALGQGPQFIFQYYREEENGRGNFPPRFSGLQFPNYSSELNVNALELDDSALYLCASSWERQETQYFGPGTRLLVL.

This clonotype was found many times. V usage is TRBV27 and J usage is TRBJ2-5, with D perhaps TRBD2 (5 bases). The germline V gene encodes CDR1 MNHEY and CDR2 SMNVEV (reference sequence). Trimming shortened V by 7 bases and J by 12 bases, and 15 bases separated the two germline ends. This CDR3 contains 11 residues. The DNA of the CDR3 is TGTGCCAGCACAGAACGGGGTATAGAGTACTTC. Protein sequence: CASTERGIEYF.

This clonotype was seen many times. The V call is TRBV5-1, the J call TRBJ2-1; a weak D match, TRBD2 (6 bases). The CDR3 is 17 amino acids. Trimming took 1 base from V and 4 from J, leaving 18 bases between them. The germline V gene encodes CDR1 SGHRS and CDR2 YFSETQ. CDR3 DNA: TGCGCCAGCAGCTTGAGTTCTCGACTAGTGAGTTACAATGAGCAGTTCTTC. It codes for CASSLSSRLVSYNEQFF.